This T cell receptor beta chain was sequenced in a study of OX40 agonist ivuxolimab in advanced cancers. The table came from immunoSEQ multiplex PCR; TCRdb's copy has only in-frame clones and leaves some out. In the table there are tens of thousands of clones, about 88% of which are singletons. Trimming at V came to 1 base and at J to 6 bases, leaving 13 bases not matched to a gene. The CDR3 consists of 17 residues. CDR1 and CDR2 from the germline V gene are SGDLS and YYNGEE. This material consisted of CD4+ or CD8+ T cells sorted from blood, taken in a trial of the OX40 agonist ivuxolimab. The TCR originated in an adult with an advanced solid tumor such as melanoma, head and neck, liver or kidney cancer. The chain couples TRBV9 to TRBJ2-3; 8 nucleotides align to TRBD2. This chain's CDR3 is CASSVSPAGGLGDTQYF. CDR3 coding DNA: TGTGCCAGCAGCGTAAGCCCCGCGGGGGGACTAGGGGATACGCAGTATTTT.